The 12 T cell receptor beta chains below come from one sample, sequenced in a study of T cell responses to AZD1222 COVID-19 vaccine. Some clones are missing from TCRdb's copy, which holds only in-frame ones; the method was immunoSEQ multiplex PCR. This sample has 200,000 to 250,000 clones, with roughly 94% found just once. Sequencing used peripheral blood, obtained 28 days after the second dose of the MenACWY control vaccine. Receptors originate from an adult who received the MenACWY meningococcal vaccine as a control.

The chain couples TRBV14 to TRBJ1-2; no reliable D call. Trimming took off 0 bases at V and 13 bases at J, with 12 bases between the two ends. Per the germline V gene, CDR1 is SGHDN and CDR2 is FVKESK. The CDR3 contains 12 residues. The CDR3, as DNA: TGTGCCAGCAGCCAAGAGCCGGCCCGATGCACCTTC. Protein sequence: CASSQEPARCTF.

The rearrangement links TRBV2 to TRBJ1-5; D gene unclear. In germline, CDR1 is SNHLY, CDR2 FYNNEI. This CDR3 spans 12 amino acids. Trimming stripped 8 bases from V and 3 bases from J, with 8 bases between. CDR3 coding DNA: TGTGCCAGCTCGGCGGACAATCAGCCCCAGCATTTT. Its protein is CASSADNQPQHF.

The V call is TRBV29-1, the J call TRBJ1-1, with 8 bases lining up with TRBD1. Per the germline V gene, CDR1 is SQVTM and CDR2 is ANQGSEA. The CDR3 is made up of 14 amino acids. CDR3 nucleotides: TGCAGGGCGGACAGGGCTATACTGAACACTGAAGCTTTCTTT. Translation gives CRADRAILNTEAFF.

This clone was seen once. The genes are TRBV7-8 and TRBJ1-5; the match to TRBD1 covers 7 bases. The CDR3 has 16 amino acids. Per germline, CDR1 SGHVS and CDR2 FQNEAQ. V lost 1 base and J lost 7; bases outside the gene matches: 10. The chain's CDR3 is CASSLDARGGRQPQHF. CDR3 nucleotide sequence: TGTGCCAGCAGCTTAGATGCCCGAGGGGGCCGACAGCCCCAGCATTTT.

The chain recombines TRBV11-2 with TRBJ2-5, with 7 bases aligning to TRBD1. The CDR3 runs 15 residues. Germline V gene data show CDR1 as SGHAT and CDR2 as FQNNGV. V dropped 5 bases and J dropped 1; count of bases not matched to a gene: 7. CDR3 sequence: CASSPGTAIQETQYF. The CDR3 DNA sequence: TGTGCCAGCAGCCCCGGGACAGCGATCCAAGAGACCCAGTACTTC.

The chain carries TRBV19 and TRBJ2-7; TRBD2 matches at 8 bases. CDR1 and CDR2 from the germline V gene are LNHDA and SQIVND (reference sequence). J lost 7 bases, V lost 3 bases, and 8 bases had no gene match. The CDR3 consists of 14 residues. The chain's CDR3 is CASSMSGRLGEQYF. CDR3 in DNA: TGTGCCAGTAGTATGAGCGGGAGACTCGGAGAGCAGTACTTC.

The V call is TRBV3-1 (or the pseudogene TRBV3-2), the J call TRBJ2-1; 12 bases match TRBD2. The CDR3 is made up of 15 amino acids. Trimming took 6 bases from V and 9 from J; bases not matched to a gene: 9. Germline V lookup: CDR1 LGHDT, CDR2 YNNKEL (reference sequence). CDR3: CASRTSGGPFGEQFF. In DNA, the CDR3 is TGTGCCAGCAGAACTAGCGGGGGGCCTTTCGGTGAGCAGTTCTTC.

This chain links TRBV21-1 with TRBJ2-1. TRBV21-1 is assigned pseudogene status. This CDR3 is built from 12 residues. CDR3 in amino acids: CARNTGTYEQFF. DNA of the CDR3: TGTGCCAGGAATACAGGGACTTATGAGCAGTTCTTC.

The DNA for the CDR3 is TGTGCCAGCAGCCCCTCCGGGAGGAGGCTCCTACGGGGGCAGTTCTTC. It yields the protein CASSPSGRRLLRGQFF. The chain has TRBV7-9 and TRBJ2-1; 7 bases map to TRBD2. The germline CDR1 and CDR2 sequences are SEHNR and FQNEAQ (reference sequence). The CDR3 has 16 residues. V lost 5 bases to trimming and J lost 12 bases; unmatched junction nucleotides: 19.

DNA of the CDR3: TGCGCCAGCAGCCCTACTTTAGGGGGGACTGAGCAGTTCTTC. The encoded protein is CASSPTLGGTEQFF. The rearrangement uses TRBV5-1 and TRBJ2-1; the D call may be TRBD1 or TRBD2 (6 bases each). Germline V lookup: CDR1 SGHRS, CDR2 YFSETQ. The CDR3 extends over 14 amino acids. Trimming pared 4 bases from V and 9 bases from J, leaving 17 bases between.

This clone appeared once. This chain connects TRBV2 to TRBJ2-7; D not resolved. Looked up from germline, CDR1 is SNHLY and CDR2 is FYNNEI. The CDR3 consists of 15 residues. V lost 2 bases, J lost 1 base, and 12 bases lay in between. CDR3 region: CASSERAGPSYEQYF. The CDR3 coding sequence is TGTGCCAGCAGTGAAAGGGCAGGTCCGTCCTACGAGCAGTACTTC. The full variable domain, rest sourced from reference TRBV2 and TRBJ2-7, is EPEVTQTPSHQVTQMGQEVILRCVPISNHLYFYWYRQILGQKVEFLVSFYNNEISEKSEIFDDQFSVERPDGSNFTLKIRSTKLEDSAMYFCASSERAGPSYEQYFGPGTRLTVT.

The chain employs TRBV24-1 and TRBJ1-2, with D possibly TRBD1 on 5 matching bases. The length of the CDR3 is 14 residues. Trimming stripped 4 bases from V and 3 bases from J, with 11 bases between. Germline loops: CDR1 KGHDR, CDR2 SFDVKD. This CDR3 is CATSDWGADYGYTF. CDR3 nucleotide sequence: TGTGCCACCAGTGACTGGGGCGCGGACTATGGCTACACCTTC.